These 9 T cell receptor beta chains were all obtained from the same sample, sequenced in a study of T cell responses to AZD1222 COVID-19 vaccine. TCRdb keeps only in-frame clones here, not all; method: immunoSEQ multiplex PCR. The data contain tens of thousands of clones, 60% to 80% of them singletons. The sequencing here drew on peripheral blood, taken on day 0 of AZD1222 vaccination. The receptor source for this set is an adult in good health.

This clone was recorded once. This chain joins TRBV20-1 and TRBJ1-5; maybe TRBD1 (5 bases). Germline V lookup: CDR1 DFQATT, CDR2 SNEGSKA (reference sequence). The CDR3 spans 11 residues. CDR3 sequence: CSVRGVGPQHF. The CDR3 DNA reads TGCAGCGTACGAGGGGTCGGGCCCCAGCATTTT.

The chain combines TRBV3-1 (or the pseudogene TRBV3-2) with TRBJ1-1, with D possibly TRBD1 on 6 matching bases. CDR3 length: 13 residues. Germline V gives CDR1 LGHDT, CDR2 YNNKEL (reference sequence). Trimming left V 3 bases short and J 5 bases short, with 10 bases between. The CDR3 loop is CASSQGRGTEAFF. As DNA, the CDR3 is TGTGCCAGCAGCCAGGGCAGGGGAACTGAAGCTTTCTTT.

The chain employs TRBV5-1 and TRBJ1-1, with a possible D match to TRBD1 (5 bases). The CDR3 is 14 amino acids. V dropped 1 base and J dropped 2 bases, with 9 bases sitting between them. CDR1 and CDR2 from the germline V gene are SGHRS and YFSETQ. This chain's CDR3 is CASSLFGANTEAFF. DNA for the CDR3: TGCGCCAGCAGCTTGTTCGGGGCTAACACTGAAGCTTTCTTT.

This chain uses TRBV5-1 with TRBJ2-7; D gene ambiguous. There are 14 residues in the CDR3. V was shortened by 0 bases and J by 0 bases, with 7 bases between the two germline ends. Germline CDR1 reads SGHRS; CDR2 reads YFSETQ. The CDR3 reads CASSLVAASYEQYF. In nucleotides, the CDR3 is TGCGCCAGCAGCTTGGTTGCGGCCTCCTACGAGCAGTACTTC.

CDR3 region: CASSLDLEMLQYF. CDR3 DNA: TGTGCCAGCAGCTTAGACCTTGAAATGTTGCAGTACTTC. The chain is built from TRBV7-9 and TRBJ2-7; D is unclear. V shed 1 base and J shed 9 bases, with 13 bases lying between them. CDR3 length equals 13 residues. Germline-derived CDR1 and CDR2 are SEHNR and FQNEAQ (reference sequence).

With respect to this clone: The sample contains more than one DNA sequence encoding this CDR3. DNA of the CDR3: TGTGCCAGTCCGGGGGCGGGGGCTGGGGAGCTGTTTTTT. Translation: CASPGAGAGELFF. This chain links TRBV6-5 with TRBJ2-2; a weak D match, TRBD2 (7 bases). Germline values: CDR1 MNHEY, CDR2 SVGAGI. The CDR3 extends over 13 amino acids. V was trimmed by 9 bases and J by 8 bases, leaving 16 bases between them.

This clone came up a few times. The CDR3 region is CASSLGHGSYEQYF. DNA of the CDR3: TGTGCCAGCAGCTTAGGCCACGGCTCCTACGAGCAGTACTTC. The chain links TRBV11-3 to TRBJ2-7, with D uncertain. The V end lost 1 base, the J end lost 0 bases, and 7 bases lay between the germline ends. This CDR3 contains 14 residues. Germline V gene lookup returns CDR1 SGHNT and CDR2 YENEEA.

This clone was seen only a few times. The chain carries TRBV27 and TRBJ1-1, with D maybe TRBD1 (5 bases). The germline V and J ends were trimmed by 2 bases and 7 bases, with 14 bases remaining between them. The CDR3 totals 14 residues. Germline V gene lookup returns CDR1 MNHEY and CDR2 SMNVEV (reference sequence). CDR3 nucleotide sequence: TGTGCCAGCAGTTTAATGGGGGATAGGGGTGAAGCTTTCTTT. It yields the protein CASSLMGDRGEAFF.

The rearrangement links TRBV11-2 to TRBJ2-1; 11 bases match TRBD2. With 3 bases clipped from V and 7 bases from J, the junction kept 11 bases outside the gene matches. This CDR3 is built from 17 residues. Germline CDR1 SGHAT, CDR2 FQNNGV. CDR3: CASSFLAGGPSENEQFF. The CDR3 region has the DNA TGTGCCAGCAGCTTTTTAGCGGGAGGGCCTTCGGAGAATGAGCAGTTCTTC.